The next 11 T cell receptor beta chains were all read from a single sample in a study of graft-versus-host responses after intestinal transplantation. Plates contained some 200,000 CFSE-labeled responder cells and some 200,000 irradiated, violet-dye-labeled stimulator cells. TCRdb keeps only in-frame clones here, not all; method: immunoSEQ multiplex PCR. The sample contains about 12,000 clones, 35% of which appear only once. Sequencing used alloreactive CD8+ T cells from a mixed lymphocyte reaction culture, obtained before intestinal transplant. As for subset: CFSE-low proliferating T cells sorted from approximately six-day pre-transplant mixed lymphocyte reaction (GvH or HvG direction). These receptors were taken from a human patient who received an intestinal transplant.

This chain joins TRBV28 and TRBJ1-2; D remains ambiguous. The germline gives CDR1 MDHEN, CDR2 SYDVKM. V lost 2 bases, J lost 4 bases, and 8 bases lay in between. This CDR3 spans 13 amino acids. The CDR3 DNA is TGTGCCAGCAGTTTAGGGCGGTCCTATGGCTACACCTTC. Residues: CASSLGRSYGYTF.

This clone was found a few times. In DNA form, the CDR3 reads TGTGCCAGCAGTTGGTCGAACTACGAGCAGTACTTC. Translated: CASSWSNYEQYF. This chain joins TRBV6-1 and TRBJ2-7; no clear D gene. Germline V CDR1 and CDR2: MNHNS, SASEGT. CDR3 length: 12 residues. Trimming took 5 bases from V and 3 from J, leaving 8 bases between them.

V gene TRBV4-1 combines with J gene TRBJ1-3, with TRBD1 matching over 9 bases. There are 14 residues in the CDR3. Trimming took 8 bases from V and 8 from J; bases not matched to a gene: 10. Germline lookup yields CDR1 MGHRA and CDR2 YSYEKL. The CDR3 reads CASSAGQGSYTIYF. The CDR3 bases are TGCGCCAGCTCGGCGGGACAGGGTTCGTACACCATATATTTT.

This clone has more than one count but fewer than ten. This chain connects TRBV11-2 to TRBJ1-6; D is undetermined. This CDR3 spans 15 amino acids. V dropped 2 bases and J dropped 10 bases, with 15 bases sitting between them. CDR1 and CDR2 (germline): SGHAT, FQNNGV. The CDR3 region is CASSLFGPVGSPLHF. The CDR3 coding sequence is TGTGCCAGCAGCTTATTCGGACCAGTCGGGTCACCCCTCCACTTT.

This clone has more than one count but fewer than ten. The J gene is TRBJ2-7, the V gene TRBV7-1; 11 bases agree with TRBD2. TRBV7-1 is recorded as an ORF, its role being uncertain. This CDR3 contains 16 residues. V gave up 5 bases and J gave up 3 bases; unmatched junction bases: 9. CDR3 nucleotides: TGTGCCAGCAGCGACTTGGGTACTAGCGGGAGCTACGAGCAGTACTTC. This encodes CASSDLGTSGSYEQYF.

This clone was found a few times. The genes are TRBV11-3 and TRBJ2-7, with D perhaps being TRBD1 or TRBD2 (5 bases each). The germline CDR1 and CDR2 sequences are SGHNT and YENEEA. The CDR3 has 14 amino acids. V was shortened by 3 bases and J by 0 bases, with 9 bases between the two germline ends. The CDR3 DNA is TGTGCCAGCAGCTTTGGGGGAGACTCCTACGAGCAGTACTTC. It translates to CASSFGGDSYEQYF.

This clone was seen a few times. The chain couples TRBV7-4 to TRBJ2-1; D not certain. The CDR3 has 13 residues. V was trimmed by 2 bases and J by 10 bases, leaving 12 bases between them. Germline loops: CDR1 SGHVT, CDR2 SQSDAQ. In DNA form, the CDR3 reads TGTGCCAGCAGCTTAAGTGGCAGTGGCGAGCAGTTCTTC. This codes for CASSLSGSGEQFF. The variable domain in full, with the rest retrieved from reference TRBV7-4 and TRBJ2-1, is GAGVSQSPRYKVAKRGRDVALRCDSISGHVTLYWYRQTLGQGSEVLTYSQSDAQRDKSGRPSGRFSAERPERSVSTLKIQRTEQGDSAVYLCASSLSGSGEQFFGPGTRLTVL.

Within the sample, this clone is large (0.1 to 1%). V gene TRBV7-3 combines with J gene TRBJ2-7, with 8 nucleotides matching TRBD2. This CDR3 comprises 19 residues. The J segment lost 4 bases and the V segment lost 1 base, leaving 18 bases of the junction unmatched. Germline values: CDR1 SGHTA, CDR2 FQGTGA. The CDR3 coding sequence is TGTGCCAGCAGCTTAAAGCTCAGGCGGGAGGCACCGGGGCGGTACGAGCAGTACTTC. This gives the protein CASSLKLRREAPGRYEQYF.

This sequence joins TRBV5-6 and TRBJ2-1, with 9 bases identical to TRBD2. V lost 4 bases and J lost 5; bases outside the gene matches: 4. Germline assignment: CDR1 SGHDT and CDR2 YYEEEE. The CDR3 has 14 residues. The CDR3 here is CASSLGLAHNEQFF. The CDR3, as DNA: TGTGCCAGCAGCCTGGGACTAGCTCACAATGAGCAGTTCTTC.

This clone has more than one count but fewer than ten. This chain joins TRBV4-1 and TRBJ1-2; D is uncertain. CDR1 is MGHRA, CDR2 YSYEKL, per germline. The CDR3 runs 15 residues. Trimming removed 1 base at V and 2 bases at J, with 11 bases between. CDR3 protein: CASSQADSFNYGYTF. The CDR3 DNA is TGCGCCAGCAGCCAAGCTGACTCCTTCAACTATGGCTACACCTTC.

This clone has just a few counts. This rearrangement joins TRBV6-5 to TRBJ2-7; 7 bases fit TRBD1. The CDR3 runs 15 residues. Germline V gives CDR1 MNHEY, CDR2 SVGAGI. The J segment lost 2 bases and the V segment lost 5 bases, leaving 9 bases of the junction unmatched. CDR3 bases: TGTGCCAGCAGTAACTATGGACAGGAGACCTACGAGCAGTACTTC. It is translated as CASSNYGQETYEQYF.